These 4 T cell receptor beta chains were all obtained from the same sample, sequenced in a study of CD8+ T cells in alopecia areata. cDNA reverse transcribed from extracted RNA served as the sequencing template. Assay used: immunoSEQ multiplex PCR; TCRdb lists only in-frame clones, some missing. Found here are roughly 150,000 clones, 55% of them singletons; the top ten hold over 4%. Input material: CD4+ T cells sorted from blood. Every receptor here comes from a human donor in good health.

This chain uses TRBV5-1 with TRBJ2-7; either TRBD1 or TRBD2 may fit D (5 bases each). Trimming removed 0 bases from V and 5 bases from J, with 12 bases in between. From germline, CDR1 is SGHRS and CDR2 YFSETQ. The CDR3 is 14 amino acids. CDR3: CASSLGQGPHEQYF. The CDR3 DNA sequence: TGCGCCAGCAGCTTGGGGCAGGGACCCCACGAGCAGTACTTC.

The chain joins TRBV4-1 to TRBJ2-7, with a weak D call TRBD1 (6 bases). The germline V and J ends were trimmed by 1 base and 4 bases, with 11 bases remaining between them. The CDR3 extends over 14 amino acids. Per germline, CDR1 MGHRA and CDR2 YSYEKL. CDR3 sequence (DNA): TGCGCCAGCAGCCAAGGGCCGACAGGTTACGAGCAGTACTTC. Translating it yields CASSQGPTGYEQYF.

By share of the sample, this clone is medium-sized. Other DNA sequences in this specimen translate into the identical CDR3. V and J are TRBV28 and TRBJ2-7; no reliable D call. V lost 5 bases and J lost 2, with 4 bases in between. Germline CDR1 reads MDHEN; CDR2 reads SYDVKM. CDR3 size: 11 residues. For the CDR3, the DNA is TGTGCCAGCAGTCTGACCTACGAGCAGTACTTC. It is translated as CASSLTYEQYF.

The chain recombines TRBV14 with TRBJ2-1, with a weak D call TRBD1 (5 bases). V lost 4 bases, J lost 9 bases, and 16 bases lay in between. The CDR3 is 14 residues long. CDR1 is SGHDN, CDR2 FVKESK, per germline. The CDR3 sequence is CASSPWQGPGEQFF. The CDR3 DNA sequence: TGTGCCAGCAGCCCCTGGCAGGGCCCCGGTGAGCAGTTCTTC.